This T cell receptor (beta chain) was recovered during a study of shared clonotypes between healthy human individuals. General study findings and limits: Naive CD4 clonotypes were shared across a handful of donors at about 5.2%.

For each subset, genomic DNA was distributed in equal portions over several immunoSEQ plates. In the authors' workflow: Filtering differed for immunoSEQ, which gave only junction sequences without quality scores. Sequenced by immunoSEQ multiplex PCR; TCRdb stores in-frame clones only, minus some. Clonal size and the V and J genes are those of that table, whereas D and trimming came from the DNA. The sample gives 780,000 or so clones, about two thirds of which show up once; around 1.8% is in the top ten. Concerning this clone: Its target is unknown.

The germline gives CDR1 SGHRS, CDR2 YFSETQ. The length of the CDR3 is 16 residues. Trimming cost V 0 bases and J 6 bases, with 15 bases left between them. The receptor was isolated from a woman aged 25-40 years in good health. The rearrangement uses TRBV5-1 and TRBJ2-2; no firm D call. The sequenced sample consisted of memory CD4+ T cells sorted from blood. Subset in this sample: CD45RA-negative fraction. The chain's CDR3 is CASSLVVGFSAGELFF. In DNA, the CDR3 is TGCGCCAGCAGCTTGGTGGTTGGATTCTCGGCCGGGGAGCTGTTTTTT. The complete variable domain, with remaining parts taken from reference TRBV5-1 and TRBJ2-2, reads KAGVTQTPRYLIKTRGQQVTLSCSPISGHRSVSWYQQTPGQGLQFLFEYFSETQRNKGNFPGRFSGRQFSNSRSEMNVSTLELGDSALYLCASSLVVGFSAGELFFGEGSRLTVL.